The TCR beta chain under discussion was sequenced for a study of shared clonotypes between healthy human individuals. The CDR3 runs 13 residues. Germline CDR1 reads SNHLY; CDR2 reads FYNNEI. Trimming cost V 8 bases and J 6 bases; bases outside gene matches: 7. Sequencing was performed with immunoSEQ multiplex PCR; in TCRdb, only in-frame clones are kept and a portion is missing. The data contain 2 million to 2.5 million clones, almost 96% of them singletons. The source is a man younger than 30 in good health. The rearrangement joins TRBV2 to TRBJ2-7; 10 nucleotides line up with TRBD1. Sequenced input: naive CD4+ T cells sorted from blood. Subset defined: CD45RA+ positively selected. CDR3 in DNA: TGTGCCAGCGGAGGACAGGGGGTGGGCGAGCAGTACTTC. Residues: CASGGQGVGEQYF.